This entry lists 15 T cell receptor beta chains sequenced from one sample in a study of Ad26.COV2.S vaccination and SARS-CoV-2 variants (dated by TCRdb to the early 2020s). Reading the label with the study, this specimen's treatment or condition is: about 20 received Ad26.COV2.S at low or high dose, single or two shots; roughly five received placebo; per-sample allocation not given. Repertoires of vaccine and placebo recipients were sequenced from samples taken on day 63 after the first injection. The library was produced with the immunoSEQ multiplex PCR assay. Entries here come from immuneACCESS through TCRdb and include only in-frame sequences with V and J called. Some clones fail to appear in such tables; in the studies checked, an unresolved V gene covers under half of the shortfall, and the cause of the remainder is unknown. The sample table lists some 420,000 clones, roughly 90% of them with a count of one. Of the sample, 3.6% falls within the top ten clones.

The sample consisted of peripheral blood, taken in a trial of Ad26.COV2.S vaccine versus placebo. Every receptor here comes from a person aged 18-60 years who received the Ad26.COV2.S COVID-19 vaccine or a placebo.

The CDR3 DNA sequence: TGTGCCAGCAGATCCGATGGCGAAAAACTGTTTTTT. Translating gives CASRSDGEKLFF. The chain uses TRBV2 and TRBJ1-4; no clear D gene. The CDR3 is 12 residues long. Deletions cut 6 bases from V and 8 bases from J, with 10 bases between. Per germline, CDR1 SNHLY and CDR2 FYNNEI.

The chain combines TRBV6-5 with TRBJ1-2; TRBD1 is a possible D gene (5 bases). Germline V gene sequence: CDR1 MNHEY, CDR2 SVGAGI. The CDR3 is 13 amino acids. The V end was cut by 7 bases, the J end by 4 bases, with 13 bases between. CDR3 region: CASIKTGSYGYTF. CDR3 nucleotides: TGTGCCAGCATCAAAACAGGATCCTATGGCTACACCTTC.

This sequence joins TRBV27 and TRBJ2-2; D is possibly TRBD2 (5 bases). CDR3 length: 15 residues. The germline gives CDR1 MNHEY, CDR2 SMNVEV (reference sequence). The germline V and J ends were trimmed by 5 bases and 0 bases, with 10 bases remaining between them. The CDR3 DNA follows: TGTGCCAGCAGTGATCTAGCCTCGAACACCGGGGAGCTGTTTTTT. Translation gives CASSDLASNTGELFF.

This clone was seen only once. The chain joins TRBV12-3 or TRBV12-4 to TRBJ1-2; a weak D match, TRBD1 (5 bases). V lost 8 bases and J lost 6, with 10 bases in between. This CDR3 contains 11 residues. The CDR3 sequence is CASLGGDGYTF. CDR3 bases: TGTGCCAGCTTAGGAGGGGATGGCTACACCTTC.

The chain links TRBV9 to TRBJ2-3, with D possibly being TRBD2 (5 bases). V shed 0 bases and J shed 2 bases, with 13 bases lying between them. This CDR3 region has 16 residues. The germline V gene has CDR1 SGDLS and CDR2 YYNGEE. The CDR3 DNA reads as TGTGCCAGCAGCGTAGCTGGGAGATTCTACACAGATACGCAGTATTTT. Residues: CASSVAGRFYTDTQYF.

V and J are TRBV19 and TRBJ2-2; 12 nucleotides align to TRBD1. The V segment lost 5 bases and the J segment 3 bases; nucleotides outside the gene matches: 10. This CDR3 region has 18 residues. Per germline, CDR1 LNHDA and CDR2 SQIVND (reference sequence). DNA for the CDR3: TGTGCCAGTAGTCCAGGGACAGGGGGCACTCGGCACACCGGGGAGCTGTTTTTT. It specifies CASSPGTGGTRHTGELFF.

This clone was detected only a few times. The gene calls are TRBV2 and TRBJ1-1; 9 bases map to TRBD1. Unmatched junction bases numbered 1, after V lost 1 base and J lost 1 base. CDR1 is SNHLY, CDR2 FYNNEI, per germline. The CDR3 has 15 amino acids. As DNA, the CDR3 is TGTGCCAGCAGTGAAGAGGGACAGGGGAACACTGAAGCTTTCTTT. Protein sequence: CASSEEGQGNTEAFF.

The chain joins TRBV5-4 to TRBJ2-5; 7 bases match TRBD1. The V and J ends lost 8 bases and 1 base, in that order; junction bases with no gene match: 14. This CDR3 region has 16 residues. Germline loops: CDR1 SGHNT, CDR2 YYREEE (reference sequence). The CDR3 loop reads CARVPTGRMIQETQYF. The DNA of the CDR3 is TGTGCCAGAGTACCGACAGGGCGAATGATCCAAGAGACCCAGTACTTC.

This clone was seen once. This chain links TRBV5-8 with TRBJ2-2, with 10 bases lining up with TRBD2. The CDR3 runs 15 residues. V was clipped by 4 bases and J by 5 bases; unmatched bases: 5. CDR1 SGHTS and CDR2 YDEGEE come from the germline V gene. CDR3 nucleotides: TGTGCCAGCAGCCCAGGACTAGCGGTAACCGGGGAGCTGTTTTTT. Protein: CASSPGLAVTGELFF.

The chain uses TRBV12-3 or TRBV12-4 and TRBJ1-2; 8 positions match TRBD1. The junction had 7 bases not matched to a gene; V was cut back by 5 bases and J by 8 bases. The CDR3 covers 13 residues. The CDR3 is CASSPQGAGGYTF. DNA for the CDR3: TGTGCCAGCAGTCCTCAGGGGGCGGGGGGCTACACCTTC.

The V and J genes are TRBV5-6 and TRBJ1-1; D not resolved. The V gene lost 4 bases and the J gene lost 0 bases, with 13 bases spanning the gap. CDR3 size: 15 residues. Germline values: CDR1 SGHDT, CDR2 YYEEEE. The CDR3 DNA reads as TGTGCCAGCAGCGATAGCGGGCGGATGAACACTGAAGCTTTCTTT. Amino acids: CASSDSGRMNTEAFF.

The chain is built from TRBV5-5 and TRBJ2-5, with D maybe TRBD1 (5 bases). Germline V gene data show CDR1 as SGHKS and CDR2 as YYEKEE (reference sequence). This CDR3 contains 13 residues. Trimming removed 4 bases from V and 1 base from J, with 8 bases in between. As DNA, the CDR3 is TGTGCCAGCAGCCCAGGGTCCCAAGAGACCCAGTACTTC. This codes for CASSPGSQETQYF.

The chain is built from TRBV7-9 and TRBJ2-1; D is undetermined. V was shortened by 4 bases and J by 7 bases, with 8 bases between the two germline ends. The CDR3 contains 12 residues. CDR1 is SEHNR and CDR2 is FQNEAQ in the germline V gene (reference sequence). CDR3 protein: CASSSFVNEQFF. CDR3 coding DNA: TGTGCCAGCAGCTCCTTCGTGAATGAGCAGTTCTTC.

Only one count was recorded for this clone. This chain links TRBV4-1 with TRBJ1-1; D unresolved. The CDR3 sequence is 15 residues long. V was shortened by 1 base and J by 0 bases, with 9 bases between the two germline ends. In germline, CDR1 is MGHRA, CDR2 YSYEKL. The CDR3 loop reads CASSQVHIMNTEAFF. The CDR3 DNA sequence: TGCGCCAGCAGCCAAGTGCACATCATGAACACTGAAGCTTTCTTT.

As for this clone: At one boundary the junction diverges from the germline segment, which might be a read error. This CDR3 is also generated by other DNA sequences in the sample. The V call is TRBV24-1, the J call TRBJ2-2; 9 bases agree with TRBD1. The germline V gene encodes CDR1 KGHDR and CDR2 SFDVKD. This CDR3 region has 16 residues. CDR3 amino acids: CATRAAGTGSTGELFF. The CDR3 DNA is TGTGCCACCAGAGCAGCCGGGACAGGGTCCACCGGGGAACTGTTTTTT.